The subject of this entry is one TCR beta chain. In its sample, this clonotype was seen a few times. Its antigen is unknown. No much larger clonotype is one base removed from it; base qualities were not supplied. This sample was taken from a study of early T cells in non-severe SARS-CoV-2 infection (dated by TCRdb to the early 2020s). General notes on the study: Bulk RNA from unsorted whole blood was used for TCR sequencing, so alpha and beta chains could not be paired.

The library relied on 5' RACE. The sequencer was a NextSeq 500. Unique molecular identifiers were attached to individual cDNA molecules in the TCR library protocol so that sequencing error and PCR bias could be corrected. Sequencing covered both TCR alpha and beta chains, and within each sample the abundances of alpha and beta sequences were tightly co-correlated. In the original analysis: Decombinator V4 was used to annotate TCR sequences for V gene, J gene and CDR3. Expanded TCRs were defined as changing significantly between any two time points under a Poisson model with p below 0.0001. TCR abundances were normalised to the total number of TCRs sequenced per sample and were expressed as counts per million. TRAV1-2 paired with TRAJ12, TRAJ20 or TRAJ33 defined MAIT TCRs, while TRAV10 paired with TRAJ18 defined iNKT TCRs. VDJdb, accessed 1 November 2021, was searched for CMV, EBV and SARS-CoV-2 annotated TCRs, excluding TCRs annotated for multiple antigens. The public sequencing data were trimmed at Q25 with fastp and processed into clonotypes with MiXCR by TCRdb, which kept only in-frame beta chains. Rows are unified per CDR3 protein, each entry keeping the most common DNA and genes. TCRdb's processing, not the study's, gives the V and J calls here. The sample data list approximately 22,000 distinct CDR3 sequences, and under 5.5% of these were observed just once. Roughly 15% of the sample is taken by the ten largest.

CDR1 and CDR2 (MNHNS, SASEGT) derive from the germline V gene. Inclusive of the bounding cysteine and phenylalanine, the CDR3 is 13 residues long. Only the CDR3 portion is preserved as DNA: 39 bases, with reading frame beginning at the first base. V is clipped by 5 bases and J by 5 bases, and the sequence between their germline boundaries is 12 bases long. Overall study results and their limits: Matching against VDJdb was skewed toward anti-spike CD8 responses, likely underestimated virus-specific expansions, and missed private and CD4 specificities.

This was a case-control study nested in a cohort of healthcare workers in London, UK, who had nasopharyngeal swab PCR tests and blood samples taken every week. Healthcare workers were recruited between 23 and 31 March 2020, during the week of the UK lockdown, and were followed weekly for up to roughly 15 weeks. This TCR derives from an adult who was a healthcare worker with PCR-confirmed SARS-CoV-2 infection or an uninfected control (not recorded which). The V gene is TRBV6-1 and the J gene is TRBJ2-5, and the D gene may be TRBD2, 5 bases matching. The source material was whole blood. CDR3 reads: CASSLAPWETQYF. The bases are TGTGCCAGCAGTTTAGCGCCCTGGGAGACCCAGTACTTC.